The sequence of this TCR beta chain was determined in a study of blood T cell repertoires in COVID-19 (dated by TCRdb to about 2020). Concerning the study at large: Collaborator samples came from the United States, Italy and Spain and covered acute and convalescent phases of COVID-19. The material from the prospective study consisted of cDNA or gDNA derived from T cells, B-cell-depleted T cells, or PBMCs. Deeply sampled blood TCRbeta repertoires from subjects exposed to, actively infected with, or recovered from COVID-19 were included in the dataset. The repertoires were made available in a free public database intended to serve as a resource for research on the immune response to SARS-CoV-2. Samples were obtained from the ongoing ImmuneRACE study (first 160 participants) and from 950 to 1,500 subjects provided by 6 global collaborators. A de-identified subject ID, COVID-19 status, age in years and sex were almost always included in the sample metadata. Where HLA class I and class II types were available, the types were taken from metadata supplied by the sample provider, not from assay-based typing. The full study reports these points: The quantity of clinical and demographic metadata differed by source and by participant and was supplied without curation.

The trim is 6 bases for V and 5 bases for J, with a gap of 11 bases between the germline ends. The CDR3 measures 13 amino acids from cysteine to phenylalanine. The read is trimmed to its CDR3 DNA, 39 bases read in frame from base 1. CDR1 KGHSH and CDR2 LQKENI are derived from the germline V gene. The immunoSEQ Assay, a bias-controlled multiplex PCR, was used to amplify TCRbeta CDR3 regions from genomic DNA. On the authors' methods: The number of nucleated cells in each sample was estimated from the amplification of reference gene primers within the assay. To quantify the absolute abundance of each unique TCRbeta CDR3 rearrangement, sequence reads were collapsed and filtered. For each sample, productive Simpson clonality was calculated by taking the square root of Simpson's diversity index across productive rearrangements. As stored in TCRdb, this immuneACCESS dataset retains in-frame rearrangements with V and J assigned. A fraction of the clones does not appear; measured against another copy, unresolved V genes explain less than half of the discrepancy, and the remainder lacks a known reason. V, J and clone size were drawn from that table, and D and trimming were deduced from the DNA. The sample table shows about 98,000 clones, and 87% are seen once. The top ten constitute about 5% of the sample.

A word on this clone: This clone's antigen is unknown. The sample holds no much larger clone one base away, and base qualities are not on file.

Whole blood was collected in K2EDTA tubes by collaborating institutions according to the institutions' own protocols. For TCRbeta analysis, collaborators shipped samples in one of three forms: frozen whole blood, isolated PBMCs, or DNA extracted from either of those sample types. Specimen: peripheral blood. Rearrangement joined TRBV18 to TRBJ1-5, with no reliable assignment of the D segment. The clonotype comes from a man in his 70s with acute or convalescent COVID-19. The DNA sequence is given as TGTGCCAGCTCCCGCACCGTAGATCAGCCCCAGCATTTT. This yields the protein CASSRTVDQPQHF.